These 27 T cell receptor beta chains came from one sample sequenced in a study of cytomegalovirus exposure and HLA in healthy donors. Using immunoSEQ multiplex PCR, the repertoire was profiled, and TCRdb retains in-frame clones only, with some absent. The sample consists of some 130,000 clones, approximately 88% of them appearing once. Sequencing was done on a sample of PBMCs. These receptors were collected from a woman aged 18-30 years in good health and CMV-seropositive.

J is TRBJ2-3 and V is TRBV7-9; no definite D call. CDR1 and CDR2 (germline): SEHNR, FQNEAQ (reference sequence). V lost 5 bases and J 3 bases, leaving 9 bases between the germline ends. The CDR3 totals 13 residues. The CDR3 here is CASSPPGTDTQYF. The CDR3, as DNA: TGTGCCAGCAGCCCGCCAGGAACAGATACGCAGTATTTT.

The chain has TRBV9 and TRBJ2-1, with unresolved D. Trimming took off 0 bases at V and 0 bases at J, with 7 bases between the two ends. The CDR3 is 15 amino acids. Germline V gene lookup returns CDR1 SGDLS and CDR2 YYNGEE. For the CDR3, the DNA is TGTGCCAGCAGCGTAGAGCGCCTCTCCTACAATGAGCAGTTCTTC. It is translated as CASSVERLSYNEQFF. The whole variable domain, filled in from reference TRBV9 and TRBJ2-1, reads DSGVTQTPKHLITATGQRVTLRCSPRSGDLSVYWYQQSLDQGLQFLIQYYNGEERAKGNILERFSAQQFPDLHSELNLSSLELGDSALYFCASSVERLSYNEQFFGPGTRLTVL.

V and J are TRBV2 and TRBJ2-7; 10 nucleotides align to TRBD1. Trimming at V came to 7 bases and at J to 3 bases, leaving 15 bases not matched to a gene. This CDR3 is built from 17 residues. Germline CDR1 reads SNHLY; CDR2 reads FYNNEI. The CDR3 sequence: CASKTGQGLKRSYEQYF. The CDR3, as DNA: TGTGCCAGCAAGACGGGACAGGGGTTAAAGCGGAGCTACGAGCAGTACTTC.

The gene calls are TRBV29-1 and TRBJ2-5; possible D gene TRBD2, 5 bases. This CDR3 has 13 residues. V lost 3 bases, J lost 7 bases, and 15 bases lay in between. Germline V CDR1 and CDR2: SQVTM, ANQGSEA. Written as DNA, the CDR3 is TGCAGCGTTGAGATAGGAGGAAAGGGGACCCAGTACTTC. Translating gives CSVEIGGKGTQYF.

The J gene is TRBJ1-1, the V gene TRBV11-3; 7 bases line up with TRBD1. This CDR3 comprises 15 residues. From germline, CDR1 is SGHNT and CDR2 YENEEA. Losses at the gene ends were 5 bases for V and 2 bases for J; bases not matched to a gene: 8. The CDR3 DNA follows: TGTGCCAGCAGCGGGTCCGGACAGGCAAACACTGAAGCTTTCTTT. As protein: CASSGSGQANTEAFF.

The J gene is TRBJ2-1, the V gene TRBV13; D not resolved. V was trimmed by 4 bases and J by 6 bases, leaving 10 bases between them. CDR1 is PRHDT and CDR2 is FYEKMQ in the germline V gene (reference sequence). This CDR3 spans 13 amino acids. CDR3 nucleotide sequence: TGTGCCAGCAGCTCCCGGGTCGTCAATGAGCAGTTCTTC. Translated: CASSSRVVNEQFF.

This sequence joins TRBV4-3 and TRBJ2-1, with D tentatively TRBD2 (6 bases). The V and J ends lost 0 bases and 4 bases respectively, with 13 bases between them. This CDR3 comprises 16 residues. Germline V CDR1 and CDR2: LGHNA, YSLEER. The chain's CDR3 is CASSQEERREYNEQFF. The DNA for the CDR3 is TGCGCCAGCAGCCAAGAGGAAAGGCGGGAATACAATGAGCAGTTCTTC.

This clone was detected only once. The chain uses TRBV2 and TRBJ2-5, with 13 nucleotides matching TRBD2. V trimming: 4 bases; J trimming: 0 bases; junction bases outside the gene matches: 8. Per the germline V gene, CDR1 is SNHLY and CDR2 is FYNNEI. This CDR3 is 18 amino acids long. CDR3: CASSVGGTSGVYQETQYF. The DNA of the CDR3 is TGTGCCAGCAGTGTAGGGGGGACTAGCGGGGTGTACCAAGAGACCCAGTACTTC.

The chain uses TRBV30 and TRBJ2-1; TRBD2 matches at 9 bases. Germline CDR1 reads GTSNPN; CDR2 reads SVGIG (reference sequence). The CDR3 is 14 residues long. Losses at the gene ends were 3 bases for V and 2 bases for J; bases not matched to a gene: 2. The CDR3 DNA reads TGTGCCTGGAGAACTAGCGGGCCCTACAATGAGCAGTTCTTC. Translation gives CAWRTSGPYNEQFF.

The V and J genes are TRBV4-1 and TRBJ1-3; D possibly corresponds to TRBD1 (6 bases). Germline values: CDR1 MGHRA, CDR2 YSYEKL. This CDR3 is built from 16 residues. V lost 1 base and J 2 bases, leaving 12 bases between the germline ends. CDR3 DNA sequence: TGCGCCAGCAGCCAAGTACCAGGGGACCCTGGAAACACCATATATTTT. Translating it yields CASSQVPGDPGNTIYF.

J is TRBJ2-7 and V is TRBV19, with unresolved D. The V end lost 5 bases, the J end lost 0 bases, and 11 bases lay between the germline ends. The CDR3 has 14 residues. Germline-derived CDR1 and CDR2 are LNHDA and SQIVND (reference sequence). The CDR3 region is CASSQAWSSYEQYF. CDR3 DNA sequence: TGTGCCAGTAGTCAGGCGTGGTCCTCCTACGAGCAGTACTTC.

V and J are TRBV6-1 and TRBJ1-5; 8 nucleotides match TRBD1. CDR1 is MNHNS, CDR2 SASEGT, per germline. CDR3 length equals 14 residues. V was pared by 8 bases and J by 6 bases, with 9 bases of the junction left unmatched. CDR3 nucleotide sequence: TGTGCCAGCTTGGGTGTCAGGGGGCTTCAGCCCCAGCATTTT. It specifies CASLGVRGLQPQHF.

The chain uses TRBV7-9 and TRBJ2-5; 11 bases agree with TRBD1. Germline CDR1 and CDR2: SEHNR and FQNEAQ (reference sequence). V lost 5 bases to trimming and J lost 1 base; unmatched junction nucleotides: 9. The CDR3 has 17 residues. The CDR3 DNA sequence: TGTGCCAGCAGCCCGCCTCCCGGGACAGGGGGCCAAGAGACCCAGTACTTC. Its translation: CASSPPPGTGGQETQYF.

This clone was seen just once. The V gene is TRBV19, the J gene TRBJ2-3; TRBD2 is a possible D gene (7 bases). V was trimmed by 3 bases and J by 3 bases, leaving 16 bases between them. The germline gives CDR1 LNHDA, CDR2 SQIVND (reference sequence). This CDR3 contains 16 residues. The DNA for the CDR3 is TGTGCCAGTAGTATGAGGGGTGCGGGGGCGACAGATACGCAGTATTTT. It translates to CASSMRGAGATDTQYF. The full variable domain, with the rest looked up from reference TRBV19 and TRBJ2-3, is DGGITQSPKYLFRKEGQNVTLSCEQNLNHDAMYWYRQDPGQGLRLIYYSQIVNDFQKGDIAEGYSVSREKKESFPLTVTSAQKNPTAFYLCASSMRGAGATDTQYFGPGTRLTVL.

This sequence joins TRBV5-4 and TRBJ2-1, with 9 bases lining up with TRBD2. Germline V CDR1 and CDR2: SGHNT, YYREEE (reference sequence). The V gene end was trimmed by 2 bases and the J gene end by 5 bases; junction bases not matched to a gene: 5. The CDR3 is 15 amino acids. The CDR3 DNA is TGTGCCAGCAGCTTCAGAATAGCGGGGGACAATGAGCAGTTCTTC. Residues: CASSFRIAGDNEQFF.

V and J are TRBV9 and TRBJ2-5; TRBD1 matches at 7 bases. The CDR3 contains 15 residues. Trimming cost V 4 bases and J 5 bases; bases outside gene matches: 11. Germline lookup yields CDR1 SGDLS and CDR2 YYNGEE. CDR3 coding DNA: TGTGCCAGCAGCATAGGGGGCGTAGGGGGCGAGACCCAGTACTTC. This encodes CASSIGGVGGETQYF.

V and J are TRBV4-1 and TRBJ1-1; no clear D. The germline CDR1 and CDR2 sequences are MGHRA and YSYEKL. CDR3 size: 15 residues. V lost 0 bases and J lost 2, with 10 bases in between. The CDR3 loop is CASSQERRLNTEAFF. In DNA form, the CDR3 reads TGCGCCAGCAGCCAAGAAAGGAGATTAAACACTGAAGCTTTCTTT.

This clone appeared a few times. The rearrangement joins TRBV30 to TRBJ1-2; unclear D gene. In germline, CDR1 is GTSNPN, CDR2 SVGIG (reference sequence). Between the trimmed V and J ends, which lost 4 bases and 7 bases, there was a span of 10 bases. The CDR3 is 11 amino acids. This chain's CDR3 is CAWTSMSGYTF. CDR3 sequence (DNA): TGTGCCTGGACTAGCATGTCTGGCTACACCTTC.

J is TRBJ1-1 and V is TRBV12-5; TRBD1 is a possible D gene (6 bases). V was shortened by 8 bases and J by 1 base, with 11 bases between the two germline ends. CDR3 size: 13 residues. Germline V gene sequence: CDR1 LGHNT, CDR2 FRNRAP. The CDR3, as DNA: TGTGCTAGTTCCCGAGGGGGGAACACTGAAGCTTTCTTT. Translated, it gives CASSRGGNTEAFF.

This chain joins TRBV7-2 and TRBJ2-5, with D unclear. The ends were cut back, 3 bases at V and 5 bases at J, with 7 bases in the middle. Germline CDR1 and CDR2: SGHTA and FQGNSA. CDR3 length: 12 residues. CDR3 DNA: TGTGCCAGCAGCTTCCGGAGTGAGACCCAGTACTTC. It yields the protein CASSFRSETQYF.

The chain employs TRBV5-1 and TRBJ1-2; no clear D gene. The germline V and J ends were trimmed by 4 bases and 2 bases, with 15 bases remaining between them. Germline V gene lookup returns CDR1 SGHRS and CDR2 YFSETQ. The CDR3 runs to 15 residues. This CDR3 is CASSPELGRNYGYTF. The CDR3, as DNA: TGCGCCAGCAGCCCCGAGCTGGGGAGAAACTATGGCTACACCTTC.

The V and J genes are TRBV5-1 and TRBJ2-1; TRBD2 agrees at 8 bases. CDR3 length equals 17 residues. With V trimmed by 1 base and J by 0 bases, 6 bases remained unmatched. Germline lookup yields CDR1 SGHRS and CDR2 YFSETQ. The CDR3, as DNA: TGCGCCAGCAGCTTGTGGGCGGGGGGCCTCTCCTACAATGAGCAGTTCTTC. This translates into CASSLWAGGLSYNEQFF.

Note on this clone: It is unclear where the CDR3 begins or ends on the DNA, so no DNA is shown, and the CDR3 is as TCRdb lists it. This chain connects TRBV6-1 to TRBJ1-4. 11 amino acids form the CDR3, both terminal residues included. The germline V gene has CDR1 MNHNS and CDR2 SASEGT. CDR3 amino acids: CASSEVGSGIF.

In this sample, this clone turned up once. The V and J genes are TRBV25-1 and TRBJ1-4; D unresolved. CDR1 MGHDK and CDR2 SYGVNS come from the germline V gene. The length of the CDR3 is 14 residues. Between the trimmed V and J ends, which lost 5 bases and 5 bases, there was a span of 12 bases. CDR3 coding DNA: TGTGCCAGCAGTTGGGGTAGCGGGAATGAAAAACTGTTTTTT. Its protein product is CASSWGSGNEKLFF. Complete variable domain (other parts from reference TRBV25-1 and TRBJ1-4): EADIYQTPRYLVIGTGKKITLECSQTMGHDKMYWYQQDPGMELHLIHYSYGVNSTEKGDLSSESTVSRIRTEHFPLTLESARPSHTSQYLCASSWGSGNEKLFFGSGTQLSVL.

V gene TRBV19 combines with J gene TRBJ1-5; D unresolved. Trimming stripped 3 bases from V and 6 bases from J, with 9 bases between. This CDR3 spans 13 amino acids. Germline CDR1 reads LNHDA; CDR2 reads SQIVND (reference sequence). CDR3 in amino acids: CASSMGRGQPQHF. As DNA, the CDR3 is TGTGCCAGTAGTATGGGGAGAGGTCAGCCCCAGCATTTT.

This sequence joins TRBV7-2 and TRBJ2-4, with 13 positions matching TRBD2. CDR1 is SGHTA and CDR2 is FQGNSA in the germline V gene. CDR3 length: 18 residues. V was pared by 1 base and J by 6 bases, with 9 bases of the junction left unmatched. The CDR3 DNA reads TGTGCCAGCAGCTTAGGAGGCACTAGCGGGGGGGCGGGAAACATTCAGTACTTC. Protein product: CASSLGGTSGGAGNIQYF.

This chain uses TRBV13 with TRBJ2-4; TRBD1 matches at 7 bases. Germline lookup yields CDR1 PRHDT and CDR2 FYEKMQ (reference sequence). This CDR3 has 15 amino acids. J lost 3 bases, V lost 5 bases, and 7 bases had no gene match. The CDR3 reads CASSEQGNGKNIQYF. CDR3 DNA sequence: TGTGCCAGCAGCGAACAGGGGAACGGCAAAAACATTCAGTACTTC.